A single sample is the source of the 28 T cell receptor beta chains below, sequenced in a study of CD8+ T cells in alopecia areata. Following extraction, RNA underwent reverse transcription to cDNA, which served as the sequencing template. Method: immunoSEQ multiplex PCR; TCRdb's copy keeps in-frame clones and lacks some. Altogether about 110,000 clones are present, 84% being singletons, with the ten largest covering over 20%. Noted treatment: oral pan-JAK inhibitor, 5-10 mg twice daily. The source was CD8+ T cells sorted from blood, collected at week 24, from a patient treated with tofacitinib. These receptor sequences come from a human donor with alopecia areata.

This clone was detected once. The genes are TRBV2 and TRBJ2-3; no definite D call. The V end was cut by 1 base, the J end by 0 bases, with 5 bases between. Germline CDR1 and CDR2: SNHLY and FYNNEI. The CDR3 is made up of 14 amino acids. The CDR3 DNA is TGTGCCAGCAGTGAAGAACTTAGCACAGATACGCAGTATTTT. This translates into CASSEELSTDTQYF.

This sequence joins TRBV7-6 and TRBJ2-5, with 10 bases lining up with TRBD2. The CDR3 is 15 residues long. Trimming at V came to 5 bases and at J to 0 bases, leaving 3 bases not matched to a gene. CDR1 is SGHVS and CDR2 is FNYEAQ in the germline V gene. CDR3: CASSGLAGDQETQYF. The CDR3 DNA sequence: TGTGCCAGCAGCGGTCTAGCGGGGGACCAAGAGACCCAGTACTTC.

V gene TRBV4-1 combines with J gene TRBJ2-7, with a possible D match to TRBD2 (6 bases). The CDR3 spans 14 residues. Deletions cut 4 bases from V and 3 bases from J, with 13 bases between. Germline CDR1 and CDR2: MGHRA and YSYEKL. In DNA, the CDR3 is TGCGCCAGCAGCCTCCGGGACTTGGACTACGAGCAGTACTTC. Translating it yields CASSLRDLDYEQYF.

This clone was counted once. V is TRBV6-5 and J is TRBJ1-5, with D perhaps matching TRBD1 (6 bases). CDR1 is MNHEY and CDR2 is SVGAGI in the germline V gene. The CDR3 is 15 amino acids. With 5 bases removed from V and 2 bases from J, the gap between germline ends came to 13 bases. CDR3 bases: TGTGCCAGCAGTCCCAGGGGTGGTGGCAATCAGCCCCAGCATTTT. Residues: CASSPRGGGNQPQHF.

The chain links TRBV5-4 to TRBJ1-6; no reliable D call. Germline V gene lookup returns CDR1 SGHNT and CDR2 YYREEE (reference sequence). Trimming took off 4 bases at V and 7 bases at J, with 15 bases between the two ends. This CDR3 is 15 amino acids long. CDR3 loop: CASSAGPSPNSPLHF. Here the CDR3 DNA reads TGTGCCAGCAGCGCCGGACCTTCTCCGAATTCACCCCTCCACTTT.

The CDR3 sequence: CASRPTGTVYEQYF. The CDR3, as DNA: TGTGCCAGCAGGCCGACCGGGACGGTCTACGAGCAGTACTTC. The chain uses TRBV28 and TRBJ2-7; D might be TRBD1 or TRBD2, each matching 5 bases. The V gene lost 6 bases and the J gene lost 3 bases, with 15 bases spanning the gap. CDR3 length equals 14 residues. The germline V gene encodes CDR1 MDHEN and CDR2 SYDVKM.

The CDR3 sequence: CASSLRAGDEQFF. The CDR3 nucleotides read TGTGCCAGCAGCTTACGGGCAGGGGATGAGCAGTTCTTC. V and J are TRBV7-6 and TRBJ2-1, with TRBD1 as a possible D gene (6 bases). V gave up 2 bases and J gave up 8 bases, with 10 bases separating them. The V gene's germline CDR1 is SGHVS and CDR2 FNYEAQ. CDR3 length equals 13 residues.

The chain links TRBV4-3 to TRBJ1-1, with D tentatively TRBD1 (5 bases). V shed 3 bases and J shed 0 bases, with 11 bases lying between them. Germline V lookup: CDR1 LGHNA, CDR2 YSLEER. The CDR3 consists of 15 residues. The CDR3: CASSHGGRLNTEAFF. DNA of the CDR3: TGCGCCAGCAGCCACGGGGGAAGGCTGAACACTGAAGCTTTCTTT.

The J gene is TRBJ2-3, the V gene TRBV4-3; 8 bases are a match to TRBD2. Per the germline V gene, CDR1 is LGHNA and CDR2 is YSLEER. J lost 1 base, V lost 4 bases, and 7 bases had no gene match. The CDR3 is made up of 16 amino acids. The CDR3 bases are TGCGCCAGCAGCCCACATTACGGGGGGGGCACAGATACGCAGTATTTT. Its translation is CASSPHYGGGTDTQYF.

This clone was detected a few times. This chain links TRBV11-3 with TRBJ2-4; no firm D call. This CDR3 spans 15 amino acids. V lost 3 bases to trimming and J lost 0 bases, with 9 bases between them. Germline values: CDR1 SGHNT, CDR2 YENEEA. The DNA for the CDR3 is TGTGCCAGCAGCTTGCCAGCCCTAGCCAAAAACATTCAGTACTTC. The encoded protein is CASSLPALAKNIQYF.

Comments on this clone: In the same sample, other DNA sequences code for this CDR3. The J gene is TRBJ2-1, the V gene TRBV5-1; D is ambiguous. Germline V gene sequence: CDR1 SGHRS, CDR2 YFSETQ. This CDR3 spans 11 amino acids. Deletions cut 4 bases from V and 8 bases from J, with 7 bases between. CDR3 in DNA: TGCGCCAGCAGCCTGGTAGATGAGCAGTTCTTC. This sequence encodes CASSLVDEQFF.

This clone was picked up one time. V usage is TRBV19 and J usage is TRBJ2-3; the D is unclear. Per germline, CDR1 LNHDA and CDR2 SQIVND (reference sequence). V was cut by 5 bases and J by 0 bases, with 12 bases left in between. CDR3 length equals 15 residues. The CDR3 DNA sequence: TGTGCCAGTAGTCTGTACAGCAAGAGCACAGATACGCAGTATTTT. Amino acid sequence: CASSLYSKSTDTQYF.

In its sample, this clone was seen once. The rearrangement links TRBV27 to TRBJ2-7; perhaps TRBD1 as D (5 bases). This CDR3 region has 12 residues. Looked up from germline, CDR1 is MNHEY and CDR2 is SMNVEV (reference sequence). The ends were cut back, 2 bases at V and 4 bases at J, with 6 bases in the middle. This chain's CDR3 is CASSLDRYEQYF. CDR3 nucleotide sequence: TGTGCCAGCAGTTTAGACAGATACGAGCAGTACTTC.

The chain has TRBV19 and TRBJ2-3, with TRBD2 matching 8 bases. This CDR3 is 15 amino acids long. The germline CDR1 and CDR2 sequences are LNHDA and SQIVND (reference sequence). V shed 8 bases and J 5 bases; nucleotides not matched to a gene: 12. The CDR3 nucleotides are TGTGCCAGTGAGAGAAGCGGGGGCCACCTAGATACGCAGTATTTT. Amino acids: CASERSGGHLDTQYF.

V usage is TRBV5-1 and J usage is TRBJ2-7; 9 nucleotides align to TRBD1. Germline lookup yields CDR1 SGHRS and CDR2 YFSETQ. The CDR3 runs 17 residues. V trimming: 3 bases; J trimming: 1 base; junction bases outside the gene matches: 11. The CDR3 region is CASSWPRDRAGSYEQYF. The CDR3 nucleotides are TGCGCCAGCAGCTGGCCTCGGGACAGGGCGGGGTCCTACGAGCAGTACTTC.

In this sample, this clone turned up once. This sequence joins TRBV7-8 and TRBJ2-1, with TRBD1 matching 8 bases. V was clipped by 4 bases and J by 5 bases; unmatched bases: 4. Germline CDR1 is SGHVS and CDR2 is FQNEAQ. The CDR3 totals 14 residues. The CDR3 region is CASSSGTGDNEQFF. In nucleotides, the CDR3 is TGTGCCAGCAGCTCCGGGACAGGTGACAATGAGCAGTTCTTC.

V gene TRBV4-1 combines with J gene TRBJ1-3; TRBD1 might be the D (6 bases). This CDR3 has 17 residues. The ends were cut back, 4 bases at V and 0 bases at J, with 16 bases in the middle. Germline CDR1 MGHRA, CDR2 YSYEKL. The DNA of the CDR3 is TGCGCCAGCAGCCCTCTGACAGGATTAAGCTCTGGAAACACCATATATTTT. It specifies CASSPLTGLSSGNTIYF.

The chain has TRBV7-3 and TRBJ2-1; D uncertain. The V end was cut by 1 base, the J end by 5 bases, with 6 bases between. The germline CDR1 and CDR2 sequences are SGHTA and FQGTGA. The CDR3 contains 13 residues. CDR3: CASSLNANNEQFF. The DNA for the CDR3 is TGTGCCAGCAGCTTAAATGCAAACAATGAGCAGTTCTTC.

The chain recombines TRBV15 with TRBJ2-1; D call uncertain. V was cut by 5 bases and J by 0 bases, with 5 bases left in between. The CDR3 covers 13 residues. CDR1 LNHNV and CDR2 YYDKDF come from the germline V gene (reference sequence). DNA for the CDR3: TGTGCCACCAGCTCTAGCTCCTACAATGAGCAGTTCTTC. It translates to CATSSSSYNEQFF.

The chain joins TRBV11-2 to TRBJ2-2; D is unresolved. This CDR3 has 12 residues. The germline gives CDR1 SGHAT, CDR2 FQNNGV. Trimming removed 8 bases at V and 8 bases at J, with 12 bases between. Here the CDR3 reads CASATPPGELFF. The CDR3 region has the DNA TGTGCCAGCGCCACGCCCCCGGGGGAGCTGTTTTTT.

The J gene is TRBJ2-7, the V gene TRBV7-6; 8 bases fit TRBD1. The CDR3 totals 15 residues. Trimming cost V 5 bases and J 4 bases; bases outside gene matches: 10. Germline CDR1 is SGHVS and CDR2 is FNYEAQ. The CDR3 DNA follows: TGTGCCAGCAGCCTAAATCCGGACAGGGAGTACGAGCAGTACTTC. Translating it yields CASSLNPDREYEQYF.

The V gene is TRBV7-6, the J gene TRBJ2-7, with 8 positions matching TRBD1. The CDR3 contains 14 residues. CDR1 is SGHVS, CDR2 FNYEAQ, per germline. Germline trimming cut 5 bases from V and 6 bases from J; bases unmatched to any gene: 9. The CDR3 region is CASSTGQGLSEQYF. The CDR3, as DNA: TGTGCCAGCAGCACCGGACAGGGTTTGAGCGAGCAGTACTTC.

The V and J genes are TRBV7-2 and TRBJ2-7; either TRBD1 or TRBD2 may fit D (5 bases each). This CDR3 region has 15 residues. Germline CDR1 SGHTA, CDR2 FQGNSA. V lost 3 bases to trimming and J lost 8 bases, with 20 bases between them. DNA of the CDR3: TGTGCCAGCAGCTTCGGGGCAGGAACCAGGTACCAGCAGTACTTC. Translated, it gives CASSFGAGTRYQQYF.

The chain uses TRBV6-6 and TRBJ1-1, with D possibly matching TRBD1 (6 bases). Looked up from germline, CDR1 is MNHNY and CDR2 is SVGAGI (reference sequence). The CDR3 is 15 residues long. Trimming removed 5 bases from V and 4 bases from J, with 17 bases in between. In DNA form, the CDR3 reads TGTGCCAGCAGTAAACTACAGGGTTCGGGCACTGAAGCTTTCTTT. It encodes CASSKLQGSGTEAFF.

This clone was seen a few times. The gene calls are TRBV29-1 and TRBJ2-7; 9 nucleotides line up with TRBD1. The ends lost 4 bases at V and 6 bases at J; junction bases unmatched: 4. This CDR3 comprises 12 residues. Germline V lookup: CDR1 SQVTM, CDR2 ANQGSEA. The CDR3 loop is CSVVGTGPEQYF. The CDR3 nucleotides read TGCAGCGTTGTGGGGACAGGGCCCGAGCAGTACTTC.

The genes are TRBV13 and TRBJ2-5, with D possibly being TRBD2 (6 bases). The CDR3 covers 13 residues. The V gene's germline CDR1 is PRHDT and CDR2 FYEKMQ (reference sequence). V lost 6 bases and J 4 bases, leaving 12 bases between the germline ends. In nucleotides, the CDR3 is TGTGCCAGCAGACCACTGGGGGGAGAGACCCAGTACTTC. Protein product: CASRPLGGETQYF.

In its sample, this clone was seen once. The V and J genes are TRBV7-2 and TRBJ2-1, with D maybe TRBD2 (6 bases). The V gene lost 5 bases and the J gene lost 1 base, with 15 bases spanning the gap. CDR1 SGHTA and CDR2 FQGNSA come from the germline V gene. The CDR3 loop spans 16 amino acids. This CDR3 is CASSGGAGLSYNEQFF. The CDR3 DNA sequence: TGTGCCAGCAGCGGAGGGGCGGGACTTTCCTACAATGAGCAGTTCTTC.

Note on this clone: A junction end diverges from the germline sequence, so it may reflect a read error. This chain links TRBV7-2 with TRBJ2-5, with D perhaps being TRBD1 or TRBD2 (6 bases each). There are 14 residues in the CDR3. Germline V gene data show CDR1 as SGHTA and CDR2 as FQGNSA. The CDR3 DNA reads as TGCGCCAGCAGCCTTGGAGGAGGGGGGGAGACCCAGTACTTC. Residues: CASSLGGGGETQYF. Full variable domain (outside the CDR3, taken from reference TRBV7-2 and TRBJ2-5): GAGVSQSPSNKVTEKGKDVELRCDPISGHTALYWYRQSLGQGLEFLIYFQGNSAPDKSGLPSDRFSAERTGGSVSTLTIQRTQQEDSAVYLCASSLGGGGETQYFGPGTRLLVL.